These T cell receptor beta chains were read from a single sample in a study of CD8 T cells in ankylosing spondylitis. TCRdb re-called the 5' RACE reads through MiXCR, storing one row per CDR3 protein. The repertoire holds under 250,000 distinct CDR3 sequences, with 30% to 40% as singletons. Sequenced sample: blood, either unsorted or a sorted T cell fraction (not recorded which). Every receptor here comes from a male donor with ankylosing spondylitis or in good health (not recorded which). Each CDR3 is given with its conserved first and last residue. The D gene is left open where the match is weak. Some rows mark clone size as missing; the rest say once, few, many or name a class of expanded clone.

j_call | v_call | d_call | clone_size | cdr3_nt | cdr3_aa
TRBJ2-3 | TRBV10-3 | NA | few | TGTGCCATCAGTGAGAGGGACACAAGAACAGATACGCAGTATTTT | CAISERDTRTDTQYF
TRBJ2-2 | TRBV5-4 | TRBD2 | NA | TGTGCCAGCAGCTTGGTCACTAGCGGGGTCGGGGAGCTGTTTTTT | CASSLVTSGVGELFF
TRBJ2-3 | TRBV20-1 | TRBD1 | few | TGCAGTGCTAGGGGACAGAACACAGATACGCAGTATTTT | CSARGQNTDTQYF
TRBJ1-4 | TRBV12-3/TRBV12-4 | NA | few | TGTGCCAGCAGTTTCCGGGGTGGGGATGAAAAACTGTTTTTT | CASSFRGGDEKLFF
TRBJ2-1 | TRBV4-1 | NA | NA | TGCGCCAGCAGCCTGGGTCTCTTTTTAAACAATGAGCAGTTCTTC | CASSLGLFLNNEQFF
TRBJ2-1 | TRBV29-1 | TRBD2 | NA | TGCAGCGTTGAAGGCAAACTAGCGGAGAGCTCCTACAATGAGCAGTTCTTC | CSVEGKLAESSYNEQFF
TRBJ2-7 | TRBV7-2 | TRBD1 | NA | TGTGCCAGCAGCTCACCGCGACAGGGTCGCTCCTACGAGCAGTACTTC | CASSSPRQGRSYEQYF
TRBJ2-5 | TRBV7-9 | TRBD1 | few | TGTGCCAGCAGCTCTGGACAGGGCGGAACCCAGTACTTC | CASSSGQGGTQYF
TRBJ2-7 | TRBV5-1 | TRBD2 | few | TGCGCCAGCAGCTTAGGACTAGCAGGCGAGCAGTACTTC | CASSLGLAGEQYF
TRBJ1-1 | TRBV2 | TRBD1 | NA | TGTGCCAGCAGTCTAAAGTATGGGACAGGGGGCCTGAACACTGAAGCTTTCTTT | CASSLKYGTGGLNTEAFF
TRBJ2-7 | TRBV29-1 | NA | few | TGCAGCGTTGTTGGGGGCGCGGGTTACGAGCAGTACTTC | CSVVGGAGYEQYF
TRBJ2-3 | TRBV6-5 | NA | NA | TGTGCCAGCAGATCCCCGGCAGGGGGGGGCACAGATACGCAGTATTTT | CASRSPAGGGTDTQYF
TRBJ1-2 | TRBV3-1 | NA | NA | TGTGCCAGCAGCCAGGGCCGGACAGACTATGGCTACACCTTC | CASSQGRTDYGYTF
TRBJ2-1 | TRBV6-6 | NA | NA | TGTGCCAGCAGTTACTTATTAAATAATGAGCAGTTCTTC | CASSYLLNNEQFF
TRBJ2-7 | TRBV20-1 | NA | NA | TGCAGTGCTGAAACACTTCCCAGGCAGTACTTC | CSAETLPRQYF
TRBJ1-6 | TRBV7-9 | NA | once | TGTGCCAGCAGTCCGGGCTATAATTCACCCCTCCACTTT | CASSPGYNSPLHF
TRBJ2-3 | TRBV5-5 | NA | few | TGTGCCAGCAGCAAGCGCCCAGATACGCAGTATTTT | CASSKRPDTQYF
TRBJ1-1 | TRBV12-3/TRBV12-4 | TRBD1 | NA | TGTGCCAGCAGCCCTGGGACAGGGTCCACTGAAGCTTTCTTT | CASSPGTGSTEAFF
TRBJ2-1 | TRBV10-3 | NA | few | TGTGCCATCGAGGGGGGGAGCGATGAGCAGTTCTTC | CAIEGGSDEQFF
TRBJ2-2 | TRBV12-3/TRBV12-4 | NA | few | TGTGCCAGCAGGAGTCAGACTCGAAACACCGGGGAGCTGTTTTTT | CASRSQTRNTGELFF
TRBJ2-3 | TRBV6-2/TRBV6-3 | TRBD1 | NA | TGTGCCAGGCTCGACGGGACAGGGGGCACAGATACGCAGTATTTT | CARLDGTGGTDTQYF
TRBJ1-4 | TRBV20-1 | NA | NA | TGCAGTGCTAGAGATGAGGAGACAGGCAACGAAAAACTGTTTTTT | CSARDEETGNEKLFF
TRBJ2-2 | TRBV15 | TRBD1 | few | TGTGCCACCAGGGAGGACAGGGCGGTGAACACCGGGGAGCTGTTTTTT | CATREDRAVNTGELFF
TRBJ1-2 | TRBV9 | NA | NA | TGTGCCAGCAGCGTAGACTTCTCCTATGGCTACACCTTC | CASSVDFSYGYTF
TRBJ2-7 | TRBV7-7 | NA | NA | TGTGCTAGCAGCTTTTCACAGGGATCCTACGAGCAGTACTTC | CASSFSQGSYEQYF
TRBJ2-1 | TRBV6-1 | TRBD2 | NA | TGTGCCAGCAGTCCTGGGGGACTAGCGGGAGAAATCACCTACAATGAGCAGTTCTTC | CASSPGGLAGEITYNEQFF
TRBJ2-7 | TRBV11-2 | NA | many | TGTGCCAGCAGCTTAGTGAGAGGGTCTGGCTCCTACGAGCAGTACTTC | CASSLVRGSGSYEQYF
TRBJ2-1 | TRBV3-1 | NA | once | TGTGCCAGCAGCTCAGCCAACAATGAGCAGTTCTTC | CASSSANNEQFF
TRBJ2-1 | TRBV12-3/TRBV12-4 | NA | NA | TGTGCCAGCAGTTCGCCCCGGGAGCGCTCCTACAATGAGCAGTTCTTC | CASSSPRERSYNEQFF
TRBJ2-7 | TRBV5-1 | TRBD2 | NA | TGCGCCAGCAGCTTGGTAGTAGCGGGCTCCTACGAGCAGTACTTC | CASSLVVAGSYEQYF
TRBJ2-2 | TRBV6-5 | NA | NA | TGTGCCAGCAGTTACAGCTCCGCCGCCGGGGAGCTGTTTTTT | CASSYSSAAGELFF
TRBJ2-5 | TRBV11-2 | NA | NA | TGTGCCAGCAGCTTAATAGGCGGGCCTCAAGAGACCCAGTACTTC | CASSLIGGPQETQYF
TRBJ1-1 | TRBV7-9 | NA | NA | TGTGCCAGCAGCTTCTACGGGAGGTCAAGGAACACTGAAGCTTTCTTT | CASSFYGRSRNTEAFF
TRBJ1-1 | TRBV28 | NA | NA | TGTGCCAGCAGTTTATCGGACAGTCACACTGAAGCTTTCTTT | CASSLSDSHTEAFF
TRBJ2-3 | TRBV27 | TRBD1 | NA | TGTGCCAGCGGTCAAGACAGGGTGCCCACAGATACGCAGTATTTT | CASGQDRVPTDTQYF
TRBJ2-7 | TRBV20-1 | NA | few | TGCAGTGCTAGGAGGGGGACCCTCTACGAGCAGTACTTC | CSARRGTLYEQYF
TRBJ1-1 | TRBV20-1 | TRBD1 | few | TGCAGTGCTAAAGACAGGGGGCGGCCTGAAGCTTTCTTT | CSAKDRGRPEAFF
TRBJ1-5 | TRBV4-1 | TRBD1 | NA | TGCGCCAGCAGCCAAGACTTCTTTAGGGACAGGGGCGATCAGCCCCAGCATTTT | CASSQDFFRDRGDQPQHF
TRBJ1-1 | TRBV13 | NA | NA | TGTGCCAGCAGCCTTCCTCCCAGGGTCGAAGCTTTCTTT | CASSLPPRVEAFF
TRBJ2-7 | TRBV28 | NA | NA | TGTGCCAGCAGTCGACCCCAAGGGACCTCCTACGAGCAGTACTTC | CASSRPQGTSYEQYF
TRBJ2-7 | TRBV20-1 | NA | many | TGCAGTGGGCGGAAAGGTCCCTACGAGCAGTACTTC | CSGRKGPYEQYF
TRBJ2-3 | TRBV6-1 | TRBD2 | few | TGTGCCAGCACGAAGGTAGCGGGGGGGGCGCAGTATTTT | CASTKVAGGAQYF
TRBJ1-1 | TRBV7-2 | NA | few | TGTGCCAGCAGCTTAGTGCGGGTTGGGAGCACTGAAGCTTTCTTT | CASSLVRVGSTEAFF
TRBJ2-3 | TRBV9 | NA | NA | TGTGCCAGCAGCGCCGGCCGAGGCACTAGCACAGATACGCAGTATTTT | CASSAGRGTSTDTQYF
TRBJ2-7 | TRBV20-1 | TRBD1 | NA | TGCAGTGCCCCGACAGGGGGCAACTACGAGCAGTACTTC | CSAPTGGNYEQYF
TRBJ2-7 | TRBV27 | NA | NA | TGTGCCAGCAATCCACGGTTGGTTTCGGGAGACGAGCAGTACTTC | CASNPRLVSGDEQYF
TRBJ2-5 | TRBV10-3 | TRBD2 | few | TGTGCCATCCCTGGGGCTAGCGGGGGTTTTCAAGAGACCCAGTACTTC | CAIPGASGGFQETQYF